These 25 T cell receptor beta chains share one sample of origin, sequenced in a study of OX40 agonist ivuxolimab in advanced cancers. TCRdb's copy holds only in-frame clones and misses some; the assay was immunoSEQ multiplex PCR. The sample consists of under 75,000 clones, approximately 91% of them appearing once. Material: CD4+ or CD8+ T cells sorted from blood, obtained in a trial of the OX40 agonist ivuxolimab. Source of these receptors: an adult with an advanced solid tumor such as melanoma, head and neck, liver or kidney cancer.

The chain combines TRBV5-1 with TRBJ2-3; D unclear. From germline, CDR1 is SGHRS and CDR2 YFSETQ. CDR3 length equals 11 residues. V shed 5 bases and J shed 2 bases, with 3 bases lying between them. The CDR3 DNA follows: TGCGCCAGCAGGTTCACAGATACGCAGTATTTT. Translation gives CASRFTDTQYF.

The chain couples TRBV25-1 to TRBJ1-2; D not certain. Deletions cut 3 bases from V and 10 bases from J, with 9 bases between. The CDR3 runs to 11 residues. CDR1 and CDR2 (germline): MGHDK, SYGVNS. In DNA, the CDR3 is TGTGCCAGCAGTGACTCGGTTGACTACACCTTC. Its translation is CASSDSVDYTF.

V gene TRBV4-1 combines with J gene TRBJ2-7; tentative D call: TRBD1 (6 bases). This CDR3 is built from 14 residues. Germline values: CDR1 MGHRA, CDR2 YSYEKL. V was pared by 2 bases and J by 3 bases, with 11 bases between. CDR3 bases: TGCGCCAGCAGCCAACTGGACAGAGACTACGAGCAGTACTTC. Residues: CASSQLDRDYEQYF.

The CDR3 coding sequence is TGCGCCAGCAGCCAAGGTCCTAGCGGGGCGCGGAGCTCCTACGAGCAGTACTTC. This translates into CASSQGPSGARSSYEQYF. The chain is built from TRBV4-1 and TRBJ2-7; 9 positions match TRBD2. CDR3 size: 18 residues. Germline V gene lookup returns CDR1 MGHRA and CDR2 YSYEKL. V shed 1 base and J 0 bases; nucleotides not matched to a gene: 10.

The chain joins TRBV6-6 to TRBJ1-4; D is possibly TRBD1 (5 bases). V lost 5 bases and J lost 3, with 16 bases in between. The CDR3 contains 16 residues. In germline, CDR1 is MNHNY, CDR2 SVGAGI (reference sequence). CDR3 nucleotide sequence: TGTGCCAGCAGTATTCCTCCGGGGCCTTCTAATGAAAAACTGTTTTTT. This sequence encodes CASSIPPGPSNEKLFF.

V usage is TRBV4-3 and J usage is TRBJ2-7; 7 positions match TRBD2. CDR1 LGHNA and CDR2 YSLEER come from the germline V gene. This CDR3 comprises 14 residues. V shed 4 bases, J shed 4 bases, and the junction held 7 bases outside the gene matches. The CDR3 sequence: CASSPGLTKYEQYF. The CDR3 DNA reads as TGCGCCAGCAGCCCGGGACTAACGAAATACGAGCAGTACTTC.

In nucleotides, the CDR3 is TGTGCCAGCAGCGTCGGGACCCCGGGGACCGGGGAGCTGTTTTTT. Its protein is CASSVGTPGTGELFF. The V call is TRBV7-6, the J call TRBJ2-2; D tentatively fits TRBD1 or TRBD2 (5 bases each). The V end lost 5 bases, the J end lost 5 bases, and 15 bases lay between the germline ends. Germline loops: CDR1 SGHVS, CDR2 FNYEAQ. CDR3 size: 15 residues.

The V and J genes are TRBV14 and TRBJ2-1, with 8 bases aligning to TRBD2. The V and J ends lost 7 bases and 4 bases, in that order; junction bases with no gene match: 9. Germline CDR1 is SGHDN and CDR2 is FVKESK. The CDR3 runs 15 residues. The CDR3 here is CASKLTLAGYNEQFF. The CDR3 region has the DNA TGTGCCAGCAAATTAACCCTAGCGGGTTACAATGAGCAGTTCTTC.

The rearrangement links TRBV10-3 to TRBJ2-3; tentatively, D is TRBD1 (6 bases). The germline V and J ends were trimmed by 10 bases and 1 base, with 12 bases remaining between them. CDR3 length equals 13 residues. Germline assignment: CDR1 ENHRY and CDR2 SYGVKD. The CDR3 is CATLPGGTDTQYF. In nucleotides, the CDR3 is TGTGCCACCTTGCCAGGGGGCACAGATACGCAGTATTTT.

The gene calls are TRBV11-3 and TRBJ2-5; D gene ambiguous. This CDR3 comprises 12 residues. Germline V CDR1 and CDR2: SGHNT, YENEEA. Between the trimmed V and J ends, which lost 2 bases and 5 bases, there was a span of 6 bases. The CDR3 DNA sequence: TGTGCCAGCAGCTTACCGGCCGAGACCCAGTACTTC. As protein: CASSLPAETQYF.

V gene TRBV19 combines with J gene TRBJ1-2; possibly TRBD1 for D (5 bases). This CDR3 region has 13 residues. In germline, CDR1 is LNHDA, CDR2 SQIVND (reference sequence). V was pared by 1 base and J by 7 bases, with 10 bases between. CDR3 residues: CASSIGAGFGYTF. CDR3 nucleotides: TGTGCCAGTAGTATAGGGGCAGGGTTTGGCTACACCTTC.

J is TRBJ2-5 and V is TRBV19; a possible D gene is TRBD2 (6 bases). V was shortened by 3 bases and J by 13 bases, with 21 bases between the two germline ends. This CDR3 contains 14 residues. From germline, CDR1 is LNHDA and CDR2 SQIVND (reference sequence). The CDR3 coding sequence is TGTGCCAGTAGTATGGGTGGGTCCGGAGGGACGTCGTACTTC. It is translated as CASSMGGSGGTSYF.

The chain recombines TRBV28 with TRBJ1-2, with 7 bases identical to TRBD1. This CDR3 is 15 amino acids long. V lost 5 bases and J lost 5; bases outside the gene matches: 11. CDR1 MDHEN and CDR2 SYDVKM come from the germline V gene. The CDR3 bases are TGTGCCAGCAGTCCCCCCGGGACAGAGGGGTATGGCTACACCTTC. Protein product: CASSPPGTEGYGYTF.

This chain links TRBV21-1 with TRBJ2-7; no DNA check was done on the table's D call, TRBD1. TRBV21-1 is classified as a pseudogene. This CDR3 region has 13 residues. The CDR3 nucleotides are TGTGCCAGCAGCATGGCAAGCTCCTACGAGCAGTACTTC. Its translation is CASSMASSYEQYF.

This chain connects TRBV6-6 to TRBJ2-1; 9 bases are a match to TRBD2. Per germline, CDR1 MNHNY and CDR2 SVGAGI (reference sequence). The CDR3 has 16 residues. V was clipped by 1 base and J by 4 bases; unmatched bases: 5. The chain's CDR3 is CASSYFSGRSYNEQFF. In DNA form, the CDR3 reads TGTGCCAGCAGTTACTTCAGCGGGAGGAGTTACAATGAGCAGTTCTTC.

V gene TRBV19 combines with J gene TRBJ2-1; 10 nucleotides align to TRBD1. V shed 5 bases, J shed 5 bases, and the junction held 6 bases outside the gene matches. In germline, CDR1 is LNHDA, CDR2 SQIVND (reference sequence). The CDR3 is made up of 15 amino acids. CDR3 loop: CASSLDRGLNNEQFF. The CDR3 nucleotides are TGTGCCAGTAGTCTTGACAGGGGGCTTAACAATGAGCAGTTCTTC.

The chain carries TRBV7-6 and TRBJ1-3; no firm D call. The CDR3 is 15 amino acids. Per the germline V gene, CDR1 is SGHVS and CDR2 is FNYEAQ. V was trimmed by 1 base and J by 0 bases, leaving 7 bases between them. This CDR3 is CASSLGVGSGNTIYF. The CDR3 region has the DNA TGTGCCAGCAGCTTAGGTGTCGGCTCTGGAAACACCATATATTTT.

The chain has TRBV19 and TRBJ1-1; possibly TRBD1 for D (6 bases). V was trimmed by 4 bases and J by 7 bases, leaving 10 bases between them. The CDR3 totals 12 residues. Germline loops: CDR1 LNHDA, CDR2 SQIVND (reference sequence). CDR3 protein: CASSTRGIEAFF. The CDR3, as DNA: TGTGCCAGTAGTACAAGGGGGATTGAAGCTTTCTTT.

CDR3 amino acids: CASSAPGQGAPTLDPNYGYTF. In nucleotides, the CDR3 is TGTGCCAGCAGCGCGCCGGGACAGGGGGCGCCCACCCTTGACCCTAACTATGGCTACACCTTC. The chain joins TRBV9 to TRBJ1-2, with 12 bases that match TRBD1. The CDR3 has 21 amino acids. V was pared by 3 bases and J by 0 bases, with 18 bases of the junction left unmatched. From germline, CDR1 is SGDLS and CDR2 YYNGEE.

J is TRBJ2-1 and V is TRBV6-1; D is undetermined. Germline lookup yields CDR1 MNHNS and CDR2 SASEGT. The CDR3 has 13 amino acids. The germline V and J ends were trimmed by 7 bases and 0 bases, with 7 bases remaining between them. The CDR3 is CASMRDSYNEQFF. The CDR3 DNA follows: TGTGCCAGCATGCGAGACTCCTACAATGAGCAGTTCTTC.

The rearrangement uses TRBV30 and TRBJ1-1; no clear D gene. The CDR3 contains 13 residues. The V gene lost 5 bases and the J gene lost 1 base, with 11 bases spanning the gap. The V gene's germline CDR1 is GTSNPN and CDR2 SVGIG (reference sequence). As DNA, the CDR3 is TGTGCCTGGGGTAAGACACCGAACACTGAAGCTTTCTTT. It yields the protein CAWGKTPNTEAFF.

This CDR3 is CASLPALFAEAFF. CDR3 DNA: TGTGCCAGTCTCCCGGCCCTTTTCGCTGAAGCTTTCTTT. The chain combines TRBV19 with TRBJ1-1, with unresolved D. There are 13 residues in the CDR3. Germline lookup yields CDR1 LNHDA and CDR2 SQIVND (reference sequence). V was pared by 8 bases and J by 6 bases, with 16 bases between.

V usage is TRBV16 and J usage is TRBJ1-1; maybe TRBD1 (5 bases). The V gene's germline CDR1 is KGHSY and CDR2 FQNENV. The CDR3 runs to 14 residues. V gave up 11 bases and J gave up 3 bases, with 19 bases separating them. DNA of the CDR3: TGTGCCGGAAAGGGGAAGGGTTGGGACACTGAAGCTTTCTTT. Its protein product is CAGKGKGWDTEAFF.

The chain links TRBV7-6 to TRBJ1-1; 8 positions match TRBD1. The CDR3 is 16 residues long. Germline-derived CDR1 and CDR2 are SGHVS and FNYEAQ. The J segment lost 8 bases and the V segment lost 1 base, leaving 12 bases of the junction unmatched. The CDR3 DNA reads TGTGCCAGCAGCTTAGGGCCCTGGACAGGGAGAGTGGAAGCTTTCTTT. Its protein is CASSLGPWTGRVEAFF.

The chain couples TRBV27 to TRBJ2-1, with 7 bases aligning to TRBD2. This CDR3 contains 14 residues. The germline V gene encodes CDR1 MNHEY and CDR2 SMNVEV (reference sequence). V gave up 8 bases and J gave up 7 bases; unmatched junction bases: 11. The DNA for the CDR3 is TGTGCCAGCCGTCCGGTGGGGGAGGGGAATGAGCAGTTCTTC. This gives the protein CASRPVGEGNEQFF.